These 15 T cell receptor beta chains share one sample of origin, sequenced in a study of blood T cell repertoires in COVID-19 (TCRdb year 2020). Receptor libraries were prepared by the immunoSEQ multiplex PCR assay. The clones in this table, taken by TCRdb from immuneACCESS, are in-frame only. Not every clone is retained; where verified, under half of the shortfall comes from an unresolved V gene, and the cause of the rest is unknown. The sample table shows 280,000 or so clones, and approximately 88% are seen once. Of the sample, 6.9% falls within the top ten clones. The sample consisted of peripheral blood. The receptor source for this set is a woman in her 30s who had recovered from COVID-19.

J is TRBJ2-7 and V is TRBV1; the table's D call TRBD2 went unverified against the DNA. TRBV1 is a pseudogene. The CDR3 loop spans 17 amino acids. The CDR3 nucleotides are TGCACCAGCAGCCAAGATCCGCAGCGGGGGGGCCTCCGGGAGCAGTACTTC. Protein product: CTSSQDPQRGGLREQYF.

The genes are TRBV9 and TRBJ2-6; D not resolved. The V gene lost 2 bases and the J gene lost 1 base, with 7 bases spanning the gap. The V gene's germline CDR1 is SGDLS and CDR2 YYNGEE. The CDR3 sequence is 15 residues long. CDR3 sequence reads: CASSVPDSGANVLTF. In DNA form, the CDR3 reads TGTGCCAGCAGCGTTCCAGATTCTGGGGCCAACGTCCTGACTTTC.

The chain recombines TRBV7-3 with TRBJ2-5, with 9 bases fitting TRBD1. The CDR3 contains 16 residues. Germline-derived CDR1 and CDR2 are SGHTA and FQGTGA. V shed 2 bases and J 7 bases; nucleotides not matched to a gene: 11. CDR3 amino acids: CASSLWGQGAEGTQYF. The CDR3 DNA follows: TGTGCCAGCAGCTTATGGGGACAGGGAGCAGAAGGGACCCAGTACTTC. The variable domain in full, completed from reference TRBV7-3 and TRBJ2-5, reads GAGVSQTPSNKVTEKGKYVELRCDPISGHTALYWYRQSLGQGPEFLIYFQGTGAADDSGLPNDRFFAVRPEGSVSTLKIQRTERGDSAVYLCASSLWGQGAEGTQYFGPGTRLLVL.

This clone has only one observation. This chain connects TRBV10-3 to TRBJ2-1; D uncertain. Deletions cut 5 bases from V and 4 bases from J, with 6 bases between. CDR1 and CDR2 from the germline V gene are ENHRY and SYGVKD. The CDR3 length is 12 residues. CDR3 sequence reads: CAISREYNEQFF. In DNA, the CDR3 is TGTGCCATCAGTCGAGAATACAATGAGCAGTTCTTC.

The chain joins TRBV29-1 to TRBJ2-2; no firm D call. The CDR3 loop spans 12 amino acids. V lost 4 bases and J 5 bases, leaving 8 bases between the germline ends. Germline assignment: CDR1 SQVTM and CDR2 ANQGSEA. CDR3 nucleotides: TGCAGCGTTGCCGTTAATACCGGGGAGCTGTTTTTT. Amino acid sequence: CSVAVNTGELFF.

This chain links TRBV11-1 with TRBJ2-7; TRBD1 matches 8 bases. Trimming took 4 bases from V and 2 from J; bases not matched to a gene: 1. Per germline, CDR1 SGHAT and CDR2 FQDESV (reference sequence). CDR3 length: 13 amino acids. The CDR3 bases are TGTGCCAGCAGCTCAGGGGGCCCCTACGAGCAGTACTTC. As protein: CASSSGGPYEQYF.

This clone was recorded a few times. The rearrangement uses TRBV5-4 and TRBJ1-1, with TRBD1 as a possible D gene (5 bases). Trimming stripped 6 bases from V and 3 bases from J, with 18 bases between. Germline V lookup: CDR1 SGHNT, CDR2 YYREEE (reference sequence). The CDR3 has 15 amino acids. CDR3 in amino acids: CASKTQGLSDTEAFF. The CDR3 bases are TGTGCCAGCAAGACCCAGGGTCTGTCGGACACTGAAGCTTTCTTT.

The chain combines TRBV4-1 with TRBJ1-3, with 8 positions matching TRBD1. The germline V gene encodes CDR1 MGHRA and CDR2 YSYEKL. This CDR3 contains 15 residues. With 4 bases clipped from V and 9 bases from J, the junction kept 11 bases outside the gene matches. The CDR3 DNA reads TGCGCCAGCAGCCCGGGACAGGCAACAAGGGGCACCATATATTTT. Translated, it gives CASSPGQATRGTIYF.

V and J are TRBV3-1 (or the pseudogene TRBV3-2) and TRBJ2-6; the match to TRBD1 covers 10 bases. The CDR3 length is 18 residues. Germline CDR1 and CDR2: LGHDT and YNNKEL (reference sequence). Unmatched junction bases numbered 6, after V lost 4 bases and J lost 0 bases. This chain's CDR3 is CASSLQTGGGSGANVLTF. In DNA form, the CDR3 reads TGTGCCAGCAGCCTCCAGACAGGGGGCGGCTCTGGGGCCAACGTCCTGACTTTC.

The CDR3 coding sequence is TGTGCCAGTAGGGGGCTTTATAGCAATCAGCCCCAGCATTTT. Residues: CASRGLYSNQPQHF. The gene calls are TRBV19 and TRBJ1-5; D is possibly TRBD1 (5 bases). V was clipped by 6 bases and J by 0 bases, with 9 bases between them. The CDR3 length is 14 residues. CDR1 and CDR2 (germline): LNHDA, SQIVND (reference sequence).

The chain couples TRBV9 to TRBJ2-1, with D tentatively TRBD1 (6 bases). V lost 3 bases, J lost 7 bases, and 20 bases lay in between. CDR3 size: 16 residues. Germline loops: CDR1 SGDLS, CDR2 YYNGEE. This CDR3 is CASSAEMGALRNEQFF. CDR3 bases: TGTGCCAGCAGCGCCGAAATGGGGGCTCTGAGGAATGAGCAGTTCTTC. Together with reference TRBV9 and TRBJ2-1, the CDR3 gives the full variable domain: DSGVTQTPKHLITATGQRVTLRCSPRSGDLSVYWYQQSLDQGLQFLIQYYNGEERAKGNILERFSAQQFPDLHSELNLSSLELGDSALYFCASSAEMGALRNEQFFGPGTRLTVL.

The chain carries TRBV27 and TRBJ1-2; tentatively, D is TRBD1 (5 bases). CDR3 length: 15 amino acids. V dropped 3 bases and J dropped 4 bases, with 15 bases sitting between them. Germline CDR1 and CDR2: MNHEY and SMNVEV (reference sequence). CDR3 bases: TGTGCCAGCAGTTTTCAGGGCCGGCCGACCTATGGCTACACCTTC. Protein: CASSFQGRPTYGYTF.

The rearrangement uses TRBV11-2 and TRBJ2-7; TRBD2 aligns across 11 bases. CDR1 and CDR2 from the germline V gene are SGHAT and FQNNGV. J was trimmed by 1 base and V by 1 base; bases with no gene match: 0. The CDR3 runs to 15 residues. The CDR3 region is CASSLGLAGSYEQYF. CDR3 bases: TGTGCCAGCAGCTTAGGACTAGCGGGATCCTACGAGCAGTACTTC.

V usage is TRBV11-2 and J usage is TRBJ2-7; 7 positions agree with TRBD2. The CDR3 consists of 15 residues. The V gene's germline CDR1 is SGHAT and CDR2 FQNNGV. V shed 5 bases and J 0 bases; nucleotides not matched to a gene: 7. In DNA form, the CDR3 reads TGTGCCAGCAGCCAATGGCTAGCGGCCTCCTACGAGCAGTACTTC. This sequence encodes CASSQWLAASYEQYF.

The chain joins TRBV4-1 to TRBJ1-5, with TRBD1 as a possible D gene (5 bases). This CDR3 region has 14 residues. Trimming left V 5 bases short and J 7 bases short, with 15 bases between. In germline, CDR1 is MGHRA, CDR2 YSYEKL. The CDR3 loop reads CASSAQGVGQPQHF. Here the CDR3 DNA reads TGCGCCAGCAGCGCCCAGGGTGTAGGGCAGCCCCAGCATTTT.